This T cell receptor (beta chain) comes out of a study of T cell responses to AZD1222 COVID-19 vaccine. The study's findings and limits: Mostly white British, mostly female donors; authors suggested clonal diversity may be underestimated.

As for this clone: Its antigen remains unidentified.

Profiling relied on immunoSEQ multiplex PCR, and the TCRdb table lists in-frame clones only, not all of them. This sample has about 99,000 clones; 90% occur once, and the top ten carry 4.5% to 5.5%. Germline lookup yields CDR1 KGHSH and CDR2 LQKENI. This CDR3 is built from 16 residues. V dropped 0 bases and J dropped 4; count of bases not matched to a gene: 8. The TCR sequence derives from an adult in good health. The chain has TRBV18 and TRBJ1-1; 7 bases match TRBD1. Sequenced here: peripheral blood, sampled on day 0 of AZD1222 vaccination. CDR3 residues: CASSPPWSPGGTEAFF. In nucleotides, the CDR3 is TGTGCCAGCTCACCACCGTGGTCCCCAGGGGGCACTGAAGCTTTCTTT.